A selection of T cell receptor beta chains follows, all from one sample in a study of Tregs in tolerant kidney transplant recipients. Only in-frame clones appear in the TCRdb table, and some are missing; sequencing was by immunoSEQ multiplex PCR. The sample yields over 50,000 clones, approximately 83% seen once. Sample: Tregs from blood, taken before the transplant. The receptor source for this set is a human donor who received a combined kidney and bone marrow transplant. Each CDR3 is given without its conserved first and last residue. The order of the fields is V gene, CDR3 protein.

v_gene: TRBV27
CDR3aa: ASSSLSRDYGYT

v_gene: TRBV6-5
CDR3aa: ASSSNRLAGANVLT

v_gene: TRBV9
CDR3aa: ASSVRGSGANVLT

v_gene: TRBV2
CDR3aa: ASGRYGYT

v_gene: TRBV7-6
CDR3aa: ASSLAGGGQY

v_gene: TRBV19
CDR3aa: ASQDRRFRSPLH

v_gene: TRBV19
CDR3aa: ASSVGRTDTQY

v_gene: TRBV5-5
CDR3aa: ASSLARQAFNEKLF

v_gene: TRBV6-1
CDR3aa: ASSLPGELF

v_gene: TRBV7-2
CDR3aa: ASSFGQGAGGNTEAF

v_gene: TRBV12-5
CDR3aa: ASGQTSGSPPETQY

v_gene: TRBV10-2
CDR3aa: ASSVGGLRTEAF

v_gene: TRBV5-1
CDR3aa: ASSPRAGGEQF

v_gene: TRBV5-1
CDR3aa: ASGTGGAVGYT

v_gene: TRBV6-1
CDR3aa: ASSEAGSDTQY

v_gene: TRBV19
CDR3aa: ASSIVGQGQPQH

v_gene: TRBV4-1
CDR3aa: ASSLDRGRFYEQY

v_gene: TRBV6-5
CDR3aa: ASSYWARDSEAF

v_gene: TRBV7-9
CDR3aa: ASSRDRETQY

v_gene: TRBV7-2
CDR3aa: ASSLEWTSNQPQH

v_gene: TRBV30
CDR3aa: AWSPRLGPNEKLF

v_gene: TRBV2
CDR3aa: ASSARTGETYEQY

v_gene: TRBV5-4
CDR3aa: ASSFKQGGADTQY

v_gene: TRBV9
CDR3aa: ASGTGAQSTDTQY

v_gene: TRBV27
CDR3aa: ASSLFLGPASEAF

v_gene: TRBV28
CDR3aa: ASSLNGHEQY

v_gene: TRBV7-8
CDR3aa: ASSPHATNEKLF

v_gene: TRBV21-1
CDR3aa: ASSKGTGGYEQY

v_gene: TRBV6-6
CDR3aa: ASSFTLAANTGELF

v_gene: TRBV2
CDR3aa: ASSLFQGYEQY

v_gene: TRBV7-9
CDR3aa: ASSLAGVGGNQPQH

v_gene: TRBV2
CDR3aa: ASRTDTRAAF

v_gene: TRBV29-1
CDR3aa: SVDGTSGYNEQF

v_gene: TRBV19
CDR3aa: ASTKSRGGTTEAF

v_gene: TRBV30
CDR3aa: AWSVLGFGEQF

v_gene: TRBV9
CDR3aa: ASSAQGRRDEQY

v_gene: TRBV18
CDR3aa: ASSPRGDGTEAF

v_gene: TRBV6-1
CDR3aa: ASSEAQGWQPQH

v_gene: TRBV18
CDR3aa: ASSPSGDSPNYGYT

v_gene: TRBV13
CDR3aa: ASSVAGAGEREAF

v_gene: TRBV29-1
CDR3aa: SASKTGGTEAF

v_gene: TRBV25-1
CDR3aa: ASSDRGSGQGRNEQF

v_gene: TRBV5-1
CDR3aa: ASSSRFSGGAKFGEQY

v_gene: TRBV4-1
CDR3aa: ASSQVLAGNYGYT

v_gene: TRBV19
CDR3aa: ASSIPGGSGYT

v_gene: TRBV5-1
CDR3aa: ASSQQGVEGYT

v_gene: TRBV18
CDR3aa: ASDRRDRENTGELF